The T cell receptor (beta chain) described here comes from a study of T cell repertoires in cytomegalovirus infection. Study-wide background: The study used recently identified HLA-C-restricted and well-studied HLA-B-restricted CMV epitopes.

Study-wide points: HLA-C-restricted, CMV-specific TCR beta clonotypes were dominant ex vivo.

There are a few counts of this clonotype. No antigen is known for it. MiXCR was run by TCRdb on the reads, yielding one entry per CDR3 protein. The sample lists a few hundred thousand distinct CDR3 sequences; 22% were seen once. Sequences were derived from cultured PBMCs, sampled from culture after CMV antigen stimulation. This TCR came from a human donor in good health (CMV status not recorded). Some clones in this sample may be carry-over from other donors' samples.

DNA for the CDR3: TGCAGCGTTGAGGGGTCAGGGCCCGGGGAGCTGTTTTTT. Translation gives CSVEGSGPGELFF. The chain recombines TRBV29-1 with TRBJ2-2, with a possible D match to TRBD1 (5 bases). The CDR3 loop spans 13 amino acids. With 3 bases removed from V and 6 bases from J, the gap between germline ends came to 11 bases. Germline V CDR1 and CDR2: SQVTM, ANQGSEA.